The text below deals with one TCR beta chain. V dropped 9 bases and J dropped 2 bases, with 9 bases sitting between them. The germline V gene encodes CDR1 MNHEY and CDR2 SMNVEV (reference sequence). The CDR3 has 12 amino acids. This sample was taken from a study of patients and donors after allogeneic stem cell transplantation. In TCRdb, the RT-PCR reads were re-called with MiXCR into one record per CDR3 protein. The profile shows about 960,000 distinct CDR3 sequences, roughly 18% of them singletons. This TCR was sampled from a human donor who was either an allogeneic HSCT recipient or a stem cell or donor lymphocyte infusion donor (not recorded which). It is not recorded whose cells these are; they may come from a transplant donor. The chain carries TRBV27 and TRBJ2-3; no clear D gene. What was sequenced was blood, either unsorted or a sorted T cell fraction (not recorded which). In DNA form, the CDR3 reads TGTGCCAGTAAACCTTCCACAGATACGCAGTATTTT. Encoded protein: CASKPSTDTQYF.